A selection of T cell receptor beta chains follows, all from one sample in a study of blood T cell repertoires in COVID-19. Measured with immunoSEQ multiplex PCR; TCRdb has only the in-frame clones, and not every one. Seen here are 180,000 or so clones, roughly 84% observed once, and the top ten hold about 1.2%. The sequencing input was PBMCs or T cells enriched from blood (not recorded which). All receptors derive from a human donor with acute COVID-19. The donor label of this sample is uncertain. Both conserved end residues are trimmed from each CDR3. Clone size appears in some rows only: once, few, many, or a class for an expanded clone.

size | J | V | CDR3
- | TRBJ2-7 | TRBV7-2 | ASSLEPRDSSYEQY
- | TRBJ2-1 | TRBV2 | ATLGQGAYNEQF
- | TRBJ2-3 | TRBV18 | ASSPLSGTDTQY
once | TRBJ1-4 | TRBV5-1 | ASSIEVPNEKLF
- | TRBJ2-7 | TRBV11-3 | ASSRGGTGNEQY
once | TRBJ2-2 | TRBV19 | ASSVGGGNTGELF
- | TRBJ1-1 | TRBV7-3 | ASSQARNTEAF
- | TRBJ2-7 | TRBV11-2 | ASSSNRGHEQY
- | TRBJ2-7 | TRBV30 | AWSHTRTYEQY
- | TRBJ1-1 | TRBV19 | ASSTAGWTNTEAF
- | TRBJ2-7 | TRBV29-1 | SVEEGDSSEQY
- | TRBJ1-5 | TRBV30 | AWRTGNQPQH
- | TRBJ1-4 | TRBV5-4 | ASSGGRGPNEKLF
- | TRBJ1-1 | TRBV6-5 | ASATGEWTEAF
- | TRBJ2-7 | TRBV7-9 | ASSLVGEQY